Shown below are 27 T cell receptor beta chains from a single sample sequenced in a study of control samples from healthy donors and cancer patients. Clones were read by immunoSEQ multiplex PCR, and TCRdb kept only the in-frame ones, dropping some. The sample holds around 76,000 clones, 90% to 95% seen once. The specimen was blood. These receptors were obtained from a woman in her forties in good health.

This rearrangement joins TRBV10-3 to TRBJ1-2; 7 bases map to TRBD1. Losses at the gene ends were 3 bases for V and 7 bases for J; bases not matched to a gene: 11. CDR1 ENHRY and CDR2 SYGVKD come from the germline V gene. The CDR3 runs 15 residues. The CDR3: CAISEGMTGRFGYTF. As DNA, the CDR3 is TGTGCCATCAGTGAAGGTATGACAGGGAGATTTGGCTACACCTTC.

The chain employs TRBV4-2 and TRBJ2-3; the D call may be TRBD1 or TRBD2 (6 bases each). The CDR3 is made up of 19 amino acids. Germline values: CDR1 LGHNA, CDR2 YNFKEQ. V was cut by 5 bases and J by 4 bases, with 28 bases left in between. CDR3 sequence: CASSNQGLATARGSDTQYF. The CDR3 nucleotides are TGTGCCAGCAGCAACCAGGGGCTAGCGACCGCAAGGGGGTCAGATACGCAGTATTTT.

V and J are TRBV7-2 and TRBJ2-2, with D possibly being TRBD2 (6 bases). Germline values: CDR1 SGHTA, CDR2 FQGNSA. Trimming left V 2 bases short and J 5 bases short, with 12 bases between. The CDR3 is 15 amino acids. CDR3 DNA sequence: TGTGCCAGCAGCTTAAGACTAGAATTAACCGGGGAGCTGTTTTTT. Its translation: CASSLRLELTGELFF.

The gene calls are TRBV6-2 or TRBV6-3 and TRBJ2-5; weak D call: TRBD1 (5 bases). V dropped 6 bases and J dropped 7 bases, with 12 bases sitting between them. The CDR3 contains 12 residues. The germline CDR1 and CDR2 sequences are MNHEY and SVGEGT. The CDR3 sequence: CASSPTTGTQYF. CDR3 nucleotides: TGTGCCAGCAGCCCTACCACAGGGACCCAGTACTTC.

The chain uses TRBV12-3 or TRBV12-4 and TRBJ1-4; 9 nucleotides match TRBD1. J was trimmed by 6 bases and V by 4 bases; bases with no gene match: 0. This CDR3 spans 13 amino acids. CDR3 DNA: TGTGCCAGCAGTTGGACAGGGGATGAAAAACTGTTTTTT. Protein product: CASSWTGDEKLFF.

The chain carries TRBV5-5 and TRBJ1-2; D possibly corresponds to TRBD1 (5 bases). Germline CDR1 SGHKS, CDR2 YYEKEE (reference sequence). Between the trimmed V and J ends, which lost 7 bases and 6 bases, there was a span of 16 bases. The CDR3 sequence is 13 residues long. The CDR3 DNA reads TGTGCCAGCGCCTTGATGTGGGGGGATGGCTACACCTTC. Encoded protein: CASALMWGDGYTF.

The gene calls are TRBV4-3 and TRBJ1-1, with D perhaps matching TRBD1 (5 bases). Trimming left V 0 bases short and J 2 bases short, with 7 bases between. Germline V gene data show CDR1 as LGHNA and CDR2 as YSLEER. The CDR3 has 14 residues. The CDR3 reads CASSQDRGNTEAFF. Here the CDR3 DNA reads TGCGCCAGCAGCCAAGATAGGGGAAACACTGAAGCTTTCTTT.

The chain recombines TRBV7-8 with TRBJ2-2; a possible D gene is TRBD2 (5 bases). The CDR3 contains 17 residues. Looked up from germline, CDR1 is SGHVS and CDR2 is FQNEAQ. The V end lost 3 bases, the J end lost 4 bases, and 18 bases lay between the germline ends. CDR3 DNA: TGTGCCAGCAGCTTCACCAACAGAAACGCGGGCACCGGGGAGCTGTTTTTT. This codes for CASSFTNRNAGTGELFF.

The genes are TRBV30 and TRBJ1-1; no clear D gene. Germline loops: CDR1 GTSNPN, CDR2 SVGIG (reference sequence). V was trimmed by 0 bases and J by 1 base, leaving 6 bases between them. The CDR3 spans 13 residues. The CDR3 loop reads CAWSVAENTEAFF. The DNA of the CDR3 is TGTGCCTGGAGTGTAGCGGAGAACACTGAAGCTTTCTTT. The variable domain in full, with the rest retrieved from reference TRBV30 and TRBJ1-1, is SQTIHQWPATLVQPVGSPLSLECTVEGTSNPNLYWYRQAAGRGLQLLFYSVGIGQISSEVPQNLSASRPQDRQFILSSKKLLLSDSGFYLCAWSVAENTEAFFGQGTRLTVV.

The table lists this clone with a count of one. This chain connects TRBV29-1 to TRBJ1-4; D uncertain. This CDR3 is built from 13 residues. V shed 6 bases and J shed 5 bases, with 13 bases lying between them. In germline, CDR1 is SQVTM, CDR2 ANQGSEA. In nucleotides, the CDR3 is TGCAGCGTGCTCGAACAGATCAATGAAAAACTGTTTTTT. It translates to CSVLEQINEKLFF. Based on the CDR3 plus reference TRBV29-1 and TRBJ1-4, the full variable domain is SAVISQKPSRDICQRGTSLTIQCQVDSQVTMMFWYRQQPGQSLTLIATANQGSEATYESGFVIDKFPISRPNLTFSTLTVSNMSPEDSSIYLCSVLEQINEKLFFGSGTQLSVL.

With respect to this clone: Different DNA sequences within this sample yield the same CDR3. This sequence joins TRBV5-1 and TRBJ2-3; maybe TRBD2 (6 bases). CDR3 length: 15 amino acids. Trimming pared 4 bases from V and 4 bases from J, leaving 16 bases between. Germline-derived CDR1 and CDR2 are SGHRS and YFSETQ. CDR3 amino acids: CASSLGGQGSDTQYF. The CDR3 region has the DNA TGCGCCAGCAGCCTAGGAGGGCAGGGATCAGATACGCAGTATTTT.

The CDR3 loop is CASSPGTGVNSPLHF. In DNA, the CDR3 is TGTGCCAGCTCACCCGGTACAGGGGTTAATTCACCCCTCCACTTT. This chain joins TRBV18 and TRBJ1-6; TRBD1 agrees at 7 bases. The CDR3 consists of 15 residues. Germline CDR1 KGHSH, CDR2 LQKENI. Trimming at V came to 3 bases and at J to 6 bases, leaving 5 bases not matched to a gene. Using reference TRBV18 and TRBJ1-6 for the parts outside the CDR3, the full variable domain is NAGVMQNPRHLVRRRGQEARLRCSPMKGHSHVYWYRQLPEEGLKFMVYLQKENIIDESGMPKERFSAEFPKEGPSILRIQQVVRGDSAAYFCASSPGTGVNSPLHFGNGTRLTVT.

CDR3 sequence reads: CASSLVPDNQPQHF. In DNA, the CDR3 is TGCGCCAGCAGCTTGGTTCCAGACAATCAGCCCCAGCATTTT. The gene calls are TRBV5-1 and TRBJ1-5; D is uncertain. CDR1 is SGHRS, CDR2 YFSETQ, per germline. The length of the CDR3 is 14 residues. V lost 0 bases to trimming and J lost 3 bases, with 7 bases between them.

V and J are TRBV11-3 and TRBJ2-5, with 11 bases lining up with TRBD2. The germline V gene encodes CDR1 SGHNT and CDR2 YENEEA. The V and J ends lost 3 bases and 3 bases, in that order; junction bases with no gene match: 3. This CDR3 has 15 amino acids. The CDR3 DNA is TGTGCCAGCAGCTTGGGACTAGCGGCGGAAGAGACCCAGTACTTC. Amino acid sequence: CASSLGLAAEETQYF.

The CDR3 DNA follows: TGTGCCAGCAGCGTAGGCCCGGCCAGCAATCAGCCCCAGCATTTT. Its protein product is CASSVGPASNQPQHF. The chain recombines TRBV9 with TRBJ1-5; D not resolved. There are 15 residues in the CDR3. Germline V CDR1 and CDR2: SGDLS, YYNGEE. The V end was cut by 0 bases, the J end by 1 base, with 8 bases between.

The chain employs TRBV6-1 and TRBJ1-2, with a weak D call TRBD1 (6 bases). Trimming removed 0 bases at V and 1 base at J, with 9 bases between. The germline V gene has CDR1 MNHNS and CDR2 SASEGT. The CDR3 sequence is 15 residues long. Here the CDR3 reads CASSEAGGSNYGYTF. The DNA of the CDR3 is TGTGCCAGCAGTGAAGCCGGGGGCAGTAACTATGGCTACACCTTC.

This clone came up once. CDR3 residues: CSARFLEQYF. CDR3 DNA sequence: TGCAGTGCTAGATTTCTCGAGCAGTACTTC. The chain has TRBV20-1 and TRBJ2-7; D not resolved. Germline CDR1 and CDR2: DFQATT and SNEGSKA (reference sequence). This CDR3 has 10 residues. Trimming took off 2 bases at V and 6 bases at J, with 5 bases between the two ends.

This chain uses TRBV5-1 with TRBJ2-5; maybe TRBD1 (5 bases). This CDR3 has 15 amino acids. Per the germline V gene, CDR1 is SGHRS and CDR2 is YFSETQ. The V end lost 0 bases, the J end lost 5 bases, and 14 bases lay between the germline ends. The CDR3 protein is CASSLAGQGSETQYF. In nucleotides, the CDR3 is TGCGCCAGCAGCTTGGCCGGTCAGGGAAGCGAGACCCAGTACTTC.

This clone was seen only once. This chain links TRBV19 with TRBJ1-4; 9 bases are a match to TRBD1. J gave up 9 bases and V 5 bases, and 10 bases lay outside the gene matches. Germline loops: CDR1 LNHDA, CDR2 SQIVND (reference sequence). CDR3 length: 15 residues. The CDR3 protein is CASSGVRDRVKKLFF. The CDR3 DNA sequence: TGTGCCAGTAGTGGAGTCCGGGACAGGGTGAAAAAACTGTTTTTT.

This CDR3 reads CASSREPGQGWEKLFF. CDR3 coding DNA: TGCGCCAGCAGCCGCGAACCCGGACAGGGGTGGGAAAAACTGTTTTTT. The V and J genes are TRBV4-3 and TRBJ1-4; 9 nucleotides match TRBD1. The CDR3 consists of 16 residues. Germline CDR1 reads LGHNA; CDR2 reads YSLEER. V shed 4 bases, J shed 8 bases, and the junction held 11 bases outside the gene matches.

The chain recombines TRBV7-2 with TRBJ2-3; D ambiguous. The length of the CDR3 is 17 residues. V was clipped by 3 bases and J by 2 bases, with 18 bases between them. Germline values: CDR1 SGHTA, CDR2 FQGNSA. CDR3 in DNA: TGTGCCAGCAGCTTGGGGTGGTCGGTCCCCGACACAGATACGCAGTATTTT. It yields the protein CASSLGWSVPDTDTQYF.

The chain is built from TRBV15 and TRBJ2-1; the D is unclear. CDR3 length: 14 residues. Trimming left V 1 base short and J 6 bases short, with 10 bases between. The germline V gene encodes CDR1 LNHNV and CDR2 YYDKDF (reference sequence). CDR3 loop: CATSRVQVPNEQFF. The CDR3 nucleotides are TGTGCCACCAGCAGAGTCCAGGTACCCAATGAGCAGTTCTTC.

This rearrangement joins TRBV30 to TRBJ1-5; no reliable D call. V gave up 0 bases and J gave up 9 bases, with 21 bases separating them. The CDR3 is made up of 16 amino acids. CDR1 is GTSNPN, CDR2 SVGIG, per germline (reference sequence). CDR3 sequence reads: CAWSVWTDGPRLPQHF. For the CDR3, the DNA is TGTGCCTGGAGTGTCTGGACTGATGGCCCCCGTTTGCCCCAGCATTTT.

This rearrangement joins TRBV19 to TRBJ1-3; D gene uncertain. There are 11 residues in the CDR3. Deletions cut 10 bases from V and 4 bases from J, with 8 bases between. Per the germline V gene, CDR1 is LNHDA and CDR2 is SQIVND (reference sequence). The chain's CDR3 is CATDGGNTIYF. The DNA of the CDR3 is TGTGCCACCGACGGGGGAAACACCATATATTTT.

The rearrangement links TRBV7-3 to TRBJ1-1, with unresolved D. The CDR3 is 14 amino acids. The germline V gene has CDR1 SGHTA and CDR2 FQGTGA. The V end lost 6 bases, the J end lost 0 bases, and 11 bases lay between the germline ends. CDR3 DNA sequence: TGTGCCAGCAGTCCTGGGCACATGAACACTGAAGCTTTCTTT. This sequence encodes CASSPGHMNTEAFF.

The V call is TRBV11-2, the J call TRBJ1-2; D is perhaps TRBD1 (6 bases). V was cut by 5 bases and J by 2 bases, with 12 bases left in between. This CDR3 contains 14 residues. Per germline, CDR1 SGHAT and CDR2 FQNNGV. The CDR3: CASSTETGNYGYTF. DNA for the CDR3: TGTGCCAGCAGCACTGAGACAGGAAACTATGGCTACACCTTC.

This chain joins TRBV5-6 and TRBJ2-3; 10 nucleotides match TRBD2. The CDR3 contains 16 residues. With 2 bases clipped from V and 2 bases from J, the junction kept 5 bases outside the gene matches. The germline gives CDR1 SGHDT, CDR2 YYEEEE. Here the CDR3 reads CASSFLAGDTTDTQYF. DNA of the CDR3: TGTGCCAGCAGCTTTCTAGCGGGGGATACCACAGATACGCAGTATTTT.